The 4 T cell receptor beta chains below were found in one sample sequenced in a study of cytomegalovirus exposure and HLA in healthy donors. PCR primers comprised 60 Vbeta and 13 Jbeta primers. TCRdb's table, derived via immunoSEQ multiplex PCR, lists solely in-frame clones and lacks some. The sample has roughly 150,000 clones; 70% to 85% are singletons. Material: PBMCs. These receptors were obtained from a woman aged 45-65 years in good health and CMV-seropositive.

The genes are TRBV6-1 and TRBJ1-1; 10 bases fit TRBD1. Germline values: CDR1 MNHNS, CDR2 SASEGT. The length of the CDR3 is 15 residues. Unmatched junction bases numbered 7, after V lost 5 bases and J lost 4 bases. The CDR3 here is CASSFRDRGRTEAFF. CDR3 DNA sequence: TGTGCCAGCAGTTTCCGGGACAGGGGTCGCACTGAAGCTTTCTTT.

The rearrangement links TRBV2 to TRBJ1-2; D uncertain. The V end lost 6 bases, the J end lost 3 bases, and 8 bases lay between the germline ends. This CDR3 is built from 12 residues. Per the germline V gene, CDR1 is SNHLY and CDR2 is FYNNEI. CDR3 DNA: TGTGCCAGCAGGAGCTTTGACTATGGCTACACCTTC. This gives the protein CASRSFDYGYTF.

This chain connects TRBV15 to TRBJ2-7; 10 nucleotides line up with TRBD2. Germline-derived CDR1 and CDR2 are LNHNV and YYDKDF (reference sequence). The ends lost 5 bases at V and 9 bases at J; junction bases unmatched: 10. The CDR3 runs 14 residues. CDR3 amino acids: CATSWELAGDGQYF. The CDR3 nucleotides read TGTGCCACCAGCTGGGAGCTAGCGGGGGACGGGCAGTACTTC.

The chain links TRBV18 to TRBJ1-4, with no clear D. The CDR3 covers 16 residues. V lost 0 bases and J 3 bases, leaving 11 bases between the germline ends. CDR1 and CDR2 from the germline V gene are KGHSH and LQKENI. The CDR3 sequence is CASSPPGGRANEKLFF. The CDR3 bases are TGTGCCAGCTCACCACCGGGAGGGCGAGCTAATGAAAAACTGTTTTTT. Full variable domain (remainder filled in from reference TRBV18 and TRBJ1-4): NAGVMQNPRHLVRRRGQEARLRCSPMKGHSHVYWYRQLPEEGLKFMVYLQKENIIDESGMPKERFSAEFPKEGPSILRIQQVVRGDSAAYFCASSPPGGRANEKLFFGSGTQLSVL.